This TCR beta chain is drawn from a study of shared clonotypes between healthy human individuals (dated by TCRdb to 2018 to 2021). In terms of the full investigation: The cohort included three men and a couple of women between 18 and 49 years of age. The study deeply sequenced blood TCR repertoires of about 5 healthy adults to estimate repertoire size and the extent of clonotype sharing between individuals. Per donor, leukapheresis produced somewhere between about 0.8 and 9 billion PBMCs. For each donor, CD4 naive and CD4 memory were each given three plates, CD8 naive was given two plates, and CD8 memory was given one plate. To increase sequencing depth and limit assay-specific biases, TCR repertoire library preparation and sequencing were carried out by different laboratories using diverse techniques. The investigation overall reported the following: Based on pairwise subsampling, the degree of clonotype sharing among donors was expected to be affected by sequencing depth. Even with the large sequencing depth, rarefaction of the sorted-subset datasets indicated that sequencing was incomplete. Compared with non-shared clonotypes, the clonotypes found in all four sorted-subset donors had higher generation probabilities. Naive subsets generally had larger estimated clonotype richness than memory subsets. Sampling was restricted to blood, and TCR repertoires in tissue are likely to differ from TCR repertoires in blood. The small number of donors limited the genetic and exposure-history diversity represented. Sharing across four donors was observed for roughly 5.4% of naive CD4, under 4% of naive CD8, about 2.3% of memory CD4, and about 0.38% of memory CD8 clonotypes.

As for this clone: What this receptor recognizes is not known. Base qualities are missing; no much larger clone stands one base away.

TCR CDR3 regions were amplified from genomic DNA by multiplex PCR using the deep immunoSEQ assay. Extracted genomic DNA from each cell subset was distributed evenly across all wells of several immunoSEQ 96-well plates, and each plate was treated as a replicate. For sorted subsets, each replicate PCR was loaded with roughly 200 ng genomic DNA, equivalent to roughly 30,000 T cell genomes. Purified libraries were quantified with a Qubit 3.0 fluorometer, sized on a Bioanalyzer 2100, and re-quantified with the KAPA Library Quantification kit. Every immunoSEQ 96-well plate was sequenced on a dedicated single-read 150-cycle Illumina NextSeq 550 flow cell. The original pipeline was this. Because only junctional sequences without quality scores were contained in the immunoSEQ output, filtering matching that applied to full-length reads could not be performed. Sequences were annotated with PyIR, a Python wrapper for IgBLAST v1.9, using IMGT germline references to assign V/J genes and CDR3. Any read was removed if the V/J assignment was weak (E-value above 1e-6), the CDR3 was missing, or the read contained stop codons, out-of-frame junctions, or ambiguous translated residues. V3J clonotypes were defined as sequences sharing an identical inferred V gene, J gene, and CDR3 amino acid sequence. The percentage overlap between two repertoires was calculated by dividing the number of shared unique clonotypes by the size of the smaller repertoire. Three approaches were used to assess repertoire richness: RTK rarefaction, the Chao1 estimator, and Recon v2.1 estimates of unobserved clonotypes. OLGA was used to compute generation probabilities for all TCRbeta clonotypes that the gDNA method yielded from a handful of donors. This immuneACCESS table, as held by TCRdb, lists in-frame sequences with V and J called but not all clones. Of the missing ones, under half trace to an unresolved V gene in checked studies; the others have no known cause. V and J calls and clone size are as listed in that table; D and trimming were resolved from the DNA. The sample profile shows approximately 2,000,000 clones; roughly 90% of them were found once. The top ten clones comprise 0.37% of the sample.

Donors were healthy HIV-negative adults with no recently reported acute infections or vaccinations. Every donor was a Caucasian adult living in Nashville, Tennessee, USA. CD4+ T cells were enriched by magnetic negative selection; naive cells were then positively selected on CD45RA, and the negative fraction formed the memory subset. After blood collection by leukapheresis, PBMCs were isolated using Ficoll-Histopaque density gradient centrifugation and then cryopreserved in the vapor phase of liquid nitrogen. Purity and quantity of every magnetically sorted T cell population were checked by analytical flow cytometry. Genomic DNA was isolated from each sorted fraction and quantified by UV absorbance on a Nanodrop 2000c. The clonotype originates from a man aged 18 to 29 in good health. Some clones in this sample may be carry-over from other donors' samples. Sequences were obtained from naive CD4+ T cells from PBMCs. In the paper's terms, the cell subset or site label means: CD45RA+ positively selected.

The CDR3 protein: CASSERDRVGEQYF. The nucleotide sequence reads as follows: TGTGCCAGCAGCGAACGGGACAGGGTAGGCGAGCAGTACTTC. The sequence links TRBV7-9 to TRBJ2-5, and 9 junctional nucleotides match TRBD1. The J call may be incorrect, as the DNA end agrees better with TRBJ2-7. Looking up the germline V gene (reference sequence) yields CDR1 SEHNR and CDR2 FQNEAQ. There are 14 amino acids in the CDR3, from cysteine to phenylalanine inclusive. Just the 42-base CDR3 DNA is kept, in frame starting at base 1.